The 20 T cell receptor beta chains below were found in one sample sequenced in a study of blood T cell repertoires in COVID-19. The data were produced by immunoSEQ multiplex PCR, yet TCRdb's version contains in-frame clones alone and is incomplete. This table holds around 190,000 clones, about 80% found once. Specimen: peripheral blood. All receptors come from a woman in her forties or fifties with active or convalescent COVID-19.

This chain connects TRBV24-1 to TRBJ2-2; TRBD1 aligns across 11 bases. V trimming: 4 bases; J trimming: 6 bases; junction bases outside the gene matches: 6. CDR1 and CDR2 (germline): KGHDR, SFDVKD. The CDR3 length is 16 residues. CDR3 coding DNA: TGTGCCACCAGTGACAGGACAGGGGGCGCGGCCGGGGAGCTGTTTTTT. This translates into CATSDRTGGAAGELFF.

V gene TRBV19 combines with J gene TRBJ1-5; D is undetermined. The germline CDR1 and CDR2 sequences are LNHDA and SQIVND (reference sequence). V dropped 4 bases and J dropped 2 bases, with 12 bases sitting between them. CDR3 length: 15 amino acids. The CDR3 DNA sequence: TGTGCCAGTAGTACTGACACCATACGCAATCAGCCCCAGCATTTT. Translated: CASSTDTIRNQPQHF.

DNA for the CDR3: TGTGCCAGCAGCTTAGAAGGCTTGGGCTTGAAGCTGTTTTTT. It translates to CASSLEGLGLKLFF. V usage is TRBV7-2 and J usage is TRBJ2-2; no clear D gene. CDR3 size: 14 residues. Germline V CDR1 and CDR2: SGHTA, FQGNSA. The V gene lost 1 base and the J gene lost 12 bases, with 15 bases spanning the gap.

This clone was seen more than once but under ten times. The chain is built from TRBV19 and TRBJ1-2; D ambiguous. Germline CDR1 reads LNHDA; CDR2 reads SQIVND (reference sequence). The CDR3 consists of 17 residues. Trimming took 7 bases from V and 0 from J, leaving 21 bases between them. CDR3 sequence (DNA): TGTGCCAGTACCCTCCACGGCGGTACCGTAGCTAACTATGGCTACACCTTC. Encoded protein: CASTLHGGTVANYGYTF.

This chain links TRBV7-9 with TRBJ2-4, with D tentatively TRBD1 (7 bases). CDR1 SEHNR and CDR2 FQNEAQ come from the germline V gene (reference sequence). Trimming shortened V by 1 base and J by 7 bases, and 17 bases separated the two germline ends. This CDR3 comprises 16 residues. DNA of the CDR3: TGTGCCAGCAGCTTAGAGGCAGGGGGGTCAACGAACATTCAGTACTTC. The encoded protein is CASSLEAGGSTNIQYF.

The rearrangement joins TRBV7-2 to TRBJ2-2, with 8 bases lining up with TRBD1. With V trimmed by 4 bases and J by 3 bases, 4 bases remained unmatched. The germline V gene has CDR1 SGHTA and CDR2 FQGNSA. The length of the CDR3 is 15 residues. The DNA for the CDR3 is TGTGCCAGCAGCTCCGCAGGGGGCTACACCGGGGAGCTGTTTTTT. This sequence encodes CASSSAGGYTGELFF.

The V gene is TRBV2, the J gene TRBJ1-4; 8 nucleotides line up with TRBD1. Germline CDR1 and CDR2: SNHLY and FYNNEI. V trimming: 7 bases; J trimming: 3 bases; junction bases outside the gene matches: 4. The CDR3 totals 14 residues. In DNA form, the CDR3 reads TGTGCCAGCAAAGAGACAGGGGCTAATGAAAAACTGTTTTTT. Translation gives CASKETGANEKLFF.

The chain couples TRBV7-9 to TRBJ1-1, with D hard to call. Per the germline V gene, CDR1 is SEHNR and CDR2 is FQNEAQ (reference sequence). The CDR3 loop spans 17 amino acids. With 5 bases removed from V and 5 bases from J, the gap between germline ends came to 24 bases. CDR3 sequence (DNA): TGTGCCAGCAGCGACCTCGGCAATCGGGCCCGGAGGACTGAAGCTTTCTTT. It translates to CASSDLGNRARRTEAFF.

The V and J genes are TRBV6-5 and TRBJ1-1, with 7 bases lining up with TRBD1. V lost 0 bases to trimming and J lost 7 bases; unmatched junction nucleotides: 5. From germline, CDR1 is MNHEY and CDR2 SVGAGI. The CDR3 is made up of 14 amino acids. The CDR3: CASSYSPYRGEAFF. The CDR3 DNA reads as TGTGCCAGCAGTTACTCGCCGTACAGGGGTGAAGCTTTCTTT.

The chain joins TRBV27 to TRBJ1-2; 12 bases are shared with TRBD1. CDR3 length: 17 residues. CDR1 and CDR2 from the germline V gene are MNHEY and SMNVEV (reference sequence). V shed 10 bases, J shed 7 bases, and the junction held 19 bases outside the gene matches. CDR3 coding DNA: TGTGCCACCTTAATCTTGGGGACAGGGGGCGTCCGTTCTGGCTACACCTTC. It yields the protein CATLILGTGGVRSGYTF.

The chain links TRBV19 to TRBJ1-2, with D possibly matching TRBD1 (6 bases). V lost 4 bases to trimming and J lost 8 bases, with 14 bases between them. The CDR3 runs to 13 residues. Germline values: CDR1 LNHDA, CDR2 SQIVND (reference sequence). This CDR3 reads CASSTLGGRGYTF. CDR3 sequence (DNA): TGTGCCAGTAGTACACTAGGGGGACGCGGCTACACCTTC. Filled out from reference TRBV19 and TRBJ1-2, the complete variable domain reads DGGITQSPKYLFRKEGQNVTLSCEQNLNHDAMYWYRQDPGQGLRLIYYSQIVNDFQKGDIAEGYSVSREKKESFPLTVTSAQKNPTAFYLCASSTLGGRGYTFGSGTRLTVV.

This chain links TRBV18 with TRBJ1-6, with 8 positions matching TRBD1. There are 15 residues in the CDR3. Looked up from germline, CDR1 is KGHSH and CDR2 is LQKENI. J was trimmed by 7 bases and V by 3 bases; bases with no gene match: 5. CDR3 in DNA: TGTGCCAGCTCACCTCAGACAGGGGTAAATTCACCCCTCCACTTT. This encodes CASSPQTGVNSPLHF.

The rearrangement uses TRBV27 and TRBJ1-5; D is unresolved. CDR3 length: 14 residues. CDR1 and CDR2 (germline): MNHEY, SMNVEV (reference sequence). Trimming stripped 6 bases from V and 0 bases from J, with 9 bases between. Written as DNA, the CDR3 is TGTGCCAGCAGCCACCCCTATAGCAATCAGCCCCAGCATTTT. Protein product: CASSHPYSNQPQHF.

This rearrangement joins TRBV18 to TRBJ1-2; TRBD1 matches at 9 bases. V shed 5 bases, J shed 4 bases, and the junction held 8 bases outside the gene matches. The CDR3 loop spans 15 amino acids. The germline gives CDR1 KGHSH, CDR2 LQKENI. The CDR3 DNA reads as TGTGCCAGCTCATCCGGACAGGGGAGCCTCTATGGCTACACCTTC. This translates into CASSSGQGSLYGYTF.

This clone was detected ten times or more. This rearrangement joins TRBV7-9 to TRBJ2-1; 8 positions match TRBD1. CDR3 length: 16 amino acids. Trimming removed 5 bases from V and 5 bases from J; junction bases left unmatched: 11. From germline, CDR1 is SEHNR and CDR2 FQNEAQ (reference sequence). The CDR3 protein is CASSPRGRGRDNEQFF. Here the CDR3 DNA reads TGTGCCAGCAGCCCACGGGGCAGGGGGCGTGACAATGAGCAGTTCTTC.

V usage is TRBV10-3 and J usage is TRBJ2-5; 14 bases are shared with TRBD2. Trimming at V came to 0 bases and at J to 1 base, leaving 4 bases not matched to a gene. This CDR3 region has 18 residues. CDR1 and CDR2 (germline): ENHRY, SYGVKD. In DNA form, the CDR3 reads TGTGCCATCAGTGAGTCGGCGGGGACTAGCGGGGGCCAAGAGACCCAGTACTTC. Translation gives CAISESAGTSGGQETQYF.

This chain connects TRBV18 to TRBJ1-6; D is uncertain. The CDR3 contains 16 residues. Trimming took 1 base from V and 7 from J, leaving 14 bases between them. CDR1 is KGHSH, CDR2 LQKENI, per germline. The chain's CDR3 is CASSPQVSGGNSPLHF. The CDR3 bases are TGTGCCAGCTCACCACAAGTAAGCGGTGGGAATTCACCCCTCCACTTT.

The chain joins TRBV9 to TRBJ2-6, with D perhaps matching TRBD1 (6 bases). Germline V CDR1 and CDR2: SGDLS, YYNGEE. Trimming cost V 0 bases and J 3 bases, with 16 bases left between them. The CDR3 covers 18 residues. The CDR3 is CASSVAAGGVGGANVLTF. DNA of the CDR3: TGTGCCAGCAGCGTAGCTGCTGGGGGCGTAGGTGGGGCCAACGTCCTGACTTTC.

V gene TRBV2 combines with J gene TRBJ2-5, with 8 bases identical to TRBD1. J was trimmed by 2 bases and V by 8 bases; bases with no gene match: 7. CDR3 length: 14 residues. CDR1 and CDR2 (germline): SNHLY, FYNNEI. The CDR3 protein is CASARDRSQETQYF. CDR3 sequence (DNA): TGTGCCAGCGCCCGGGACAGGTCTCAAGAGACCCAGTACTTC.

This clone appeared a few times. This chain connects TRBV10-3 to TRBJ1-1, with D possibly matching TRBD1 (6 bases). Germline lookup yields CDR1 ENHRY and CDR2 SYGVKD. The CDR3 is 14 residues long. The V end lost 7 bases, the J end lost 2 bases, and 14 bases lay between the germline ends. The CDR3 DNA reads TGTGCCATCACTACCGGGGGGCAAAACACTGAAGCTTTCTTT. It codes for CAITTGGQNTEAFF.